This TCR beta chain is drawn from a study of T cell responses to AZD1222 COVID-19 vaccine. The CDR3 has 14 residues. V dropped 0 bases and J dropped 8; count of bases not matched to a gene: 6. The germline V gene encodes CDR1 SGHKS and CDR2 YYEKEE (reference sequence). In the case of this clone: Its antigen is unidentified.

General study findings and limits: Spike-spanning, vaccine-associated CD4 TCRs were dominant at 160-218 and 743-854.

Assay used: immunoSEQ multiplex PCR; TCRdb lists only in-frame clones, some missing. The sample records some 110,000 clones, over 90% being singletons. This TCR came from an adult in good health. The sample here was peripheral blood, taken on day 0 of AZD1222 vaccination. The J gene is TRBJ2-5, the V gene TRBV5-5, with 8 bases identical to TRBD1. CDR3 coding DNA: TGTGCCAGCAGCTTGGCGGGACAGGCAGGAACCCAGTACTTC. Translation: CASSLAGQAGTQYF.